The rows below give T cell receptor beta chains drawn from one sample of a study of CD8+ T cells in alopecia areata. Clones were read by immunoSEQ multiplex PCR, and TCRdb kept only the in-frame ones, dropping some. The repertoire holds around 140,000 clones, with roughly 46% as singletons. Here the sequenced sample was CD4+ T cells sorted from blood, taken at week 0. Receptor source: a human donor with alopecia areata. Both conserved end residues are part of each CDR3. The D gene is left open where the match is weak. Clone size appears in some rows only: once, few, many, or a class for an expanded clone.

j_call v_call clone_size d_call cdr3_nt cdr3_aa
TRBJ2-7 TRBV29-1 NA NA TGCAGCGTTAATCAACAGGGCTACGAGCAGTACTTC CSVNQQGYEQYF
TRBJ2-3 TRBV7-2 NA TRBD2 TGTGCCAGCAGCGGGGGACTAGCTCGTGTTCCGTATTTT CASSGGLARVPYF
TRBJ2-2 TRBV29-1 NA NA TGCAGCGTTGGCTCGGACGGGAACACCGGGGAGCTGTTTTTT CSVGSDGNTGELFF
TRBJ1-2 TRBV29-1 once NA TGCAGCGTTGGGAAGACGATAAACAACTATGGCTACACCTTC CSVGKTINNYGYTF
TRBJ1-5 TRBV29-1 few NA TGCAGCGTTGTCATTCGACAGCCCGAGGGTTTAGGGCCCCAGCATTTT CSVVIRQPEGLGPQHF
TRBJ1-5 TRBV29-1 NA TRBD1 TGCAGCGTGGCTGACAGGGGGGATCAGCCCCAGCATTTT CSVADRGDQPQHF
TRBJ1-2 TRBV11-2 NA NA TGTGCCAGCAGCTTAGATAATGCGGGCTATGGCTACACCTTC CASSLDNAGYGYTF
TRBJ2-5 TRBV5-6 NA NA TGTGCCAGCAGCTTGGAGCTTGGGGGCGCGGGGGAGACCCAGTACTTC CASSLELGGAGETQYF
TRBJ2-1 TRBV7-2 few TRBD1 TGTGCCAGCAGCTTATACGGACAGGGGGGCAATGAGCAGTTCTTC CASSLYGQGGNEQFF
TRBJ2-2 TRBV2 many TRBD2 TGTGCCAGCAGGGGACCAACCGGGACTACTAGTTCCGGGGAGCTGTTTTTT CASRGPTGTTSSGELFF
TRBJ2-7 TRBV30 NA TRBD2 TGTGCCTGGAGGGTAGCGGGGGGTCCCTACGAGCAGTACTTC CAWRVAGGPYEQYF
TRBJ1-2 TRBV28 NA NA TGTGCCAGCAGGCCTACCGGGAGAAGGTATGGCTACACCTTC CASRPTGRRYGYTF
TRBJ2-5 TRBV7-2 NA NA TGTGCCAGCAGCTTAGTAGTTGGGCACTTCCAAGAGACCCAGTACTTC CASSLVVGHFQETQYF
TRBJ2-2 TRBV5-1 NA TRBD1 TGCGCCAGCAGCTACAGGGGGCCGGACACCGGGGAGCTGTTTTTT CASSYRGPDTGELFF
TRBJ1-2 TRBV29-1 NA NA TGCAGCGTTGAGGGCTGGAGCCCACTCTCTAACTATGGCTACACCTTC CSVEGWSPLSNYGYTF
TRBJ2-1 TRBV6-5 NA NA TGTGCCAGCAGTTCTCGGGACCCGAATGAGCAGTTCTTC CASSSRDPNEQFF
TRBJ1-2 TRBV19 NA NA TGTGCCAGTAGTTTCGGGGGCGTGGGCTACACCTTC CASSFGGVGYTF